This paragraph reports one T cell receptor beta chain. The treatment is: randomized to nivolumab then ipilimumab (arm A) or the reverse (arm B). Per the germline V gene, CDR1 is MNHGY and CDR2 is SAAAGT. Trimming pared 0 bases from V and 4 bases from J, leaving 18 bases between. CDR3 size: 18 residues. This sample is drawn from a study of sequential checkpoint blockade in melanoma. Assay: immunoSEQ multiplex PCR; the TCRdb copy retains only in-frame clones and omits some. The sample lists approximately 13,000 clones, 25% to 35% occurring once. This receptor was taken from a human donor with melanoma. The sample here was tumor tissue (inferred from file names), taken from a patient given nivolumab and ipilimumab in sequence. The chain couples TRBV6-8 to TRBJ1-4; D is ambiguous. This CDR3 is CASSYSSLITLGNEKLFF. As DNA, the CDR3 is TGTGCCAGCAGTTACTCGTCTCTGATAACTTTGGGTAATGAAAAACTGTTTTTT.